The 3 T cell receptor beta chains below come from one sample, sequenced in a study of T cells in Graves' hyperthyroidism and ophthalmopathy. RNA transcripts served as the template for amplifying TCR beta CDR3 regions. When the TCR CDR3 underwent first-round RT-PCR, the HTBI primer set was used. TCRdb recomputed calls from the multiplex PCR reads with MiXCR, one row per CDR3 protein. The top ten clones hold 10% to 13% of a sample with roughly 30,000 distinct CDR3 sequences, under 55% of them seen once. Sequencing was performed on blood. Every receptor here comes from a woman in her twenties or thirties with Graves' hyperthyroidism.

This clonotype came up many times. The rearrangement links TRBV11-3 to TRBJ1-1, with a weak D call TRBD1 (5 bases). The CDR3 length is 13 residues. The V gene lost 5 bases and the J gene lost 0 bases, with 7 bases spanning the gap. Germline assignment: CDR1 SGHNT and CDR2 YENEEA. CDR3 loop: CASSAQVNTEAFF. The DNA of the CDR3 is TGTGCCAGCAGCGCACAGGTGAACACTGAAGCTTTCTTT.

This clonotype occurred many times. The chain has TRBV20-1 and TRBJ2-7, with TRBD1 identical over 10 bases. Germline assignment: CDR1 DFQATT and CDR2 SNEGSKA (reference sequence). CDR3 size: 15 residues. Germline trimming cut 4 bases from V and 7 bases from J; bases unmatched to any gene: 13. DNA of the CDR3: TGCAGTGCTATTGGGACGACAGGGGGCTCGGGAGAGCAGTACTTC. This gives the protein CSAIGTTGGSGEQYF.

This clonotype was counted ten times or more. The J gene is TRBJ2-7, the V gene TRBV4-1; TRBD1 matches at 7 bases. Germline lookup yields CDR1 MGHRA and CDR2 YSYEKL. V lost 3 bases and J lost 3; bases outside the gene matches: 11. This CDR3 has 16 amino acids. Here the CDR3 reads CASSQRDSNSGYEQYF. The CDR3, as DNA: TGCGCCAGCAGCCAGAGGGACAGCAACAGTGGCTACGAGCAGTACTTC.